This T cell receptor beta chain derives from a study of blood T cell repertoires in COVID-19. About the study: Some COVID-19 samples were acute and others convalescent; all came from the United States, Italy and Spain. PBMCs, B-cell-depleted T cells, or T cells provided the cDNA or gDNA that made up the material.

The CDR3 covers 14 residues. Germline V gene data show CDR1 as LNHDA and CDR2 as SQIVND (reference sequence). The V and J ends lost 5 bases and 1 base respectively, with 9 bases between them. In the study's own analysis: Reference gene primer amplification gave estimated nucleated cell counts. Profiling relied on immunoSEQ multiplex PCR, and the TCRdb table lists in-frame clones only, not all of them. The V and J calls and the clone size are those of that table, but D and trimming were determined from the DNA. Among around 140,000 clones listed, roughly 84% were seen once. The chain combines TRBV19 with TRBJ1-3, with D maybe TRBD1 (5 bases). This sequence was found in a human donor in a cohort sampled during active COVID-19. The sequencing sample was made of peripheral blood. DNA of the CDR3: TGTGCCAGTAGTCGGCAGGGATCTGGAAACACCATATATTTT. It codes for CASSRQGSGNTIYF.